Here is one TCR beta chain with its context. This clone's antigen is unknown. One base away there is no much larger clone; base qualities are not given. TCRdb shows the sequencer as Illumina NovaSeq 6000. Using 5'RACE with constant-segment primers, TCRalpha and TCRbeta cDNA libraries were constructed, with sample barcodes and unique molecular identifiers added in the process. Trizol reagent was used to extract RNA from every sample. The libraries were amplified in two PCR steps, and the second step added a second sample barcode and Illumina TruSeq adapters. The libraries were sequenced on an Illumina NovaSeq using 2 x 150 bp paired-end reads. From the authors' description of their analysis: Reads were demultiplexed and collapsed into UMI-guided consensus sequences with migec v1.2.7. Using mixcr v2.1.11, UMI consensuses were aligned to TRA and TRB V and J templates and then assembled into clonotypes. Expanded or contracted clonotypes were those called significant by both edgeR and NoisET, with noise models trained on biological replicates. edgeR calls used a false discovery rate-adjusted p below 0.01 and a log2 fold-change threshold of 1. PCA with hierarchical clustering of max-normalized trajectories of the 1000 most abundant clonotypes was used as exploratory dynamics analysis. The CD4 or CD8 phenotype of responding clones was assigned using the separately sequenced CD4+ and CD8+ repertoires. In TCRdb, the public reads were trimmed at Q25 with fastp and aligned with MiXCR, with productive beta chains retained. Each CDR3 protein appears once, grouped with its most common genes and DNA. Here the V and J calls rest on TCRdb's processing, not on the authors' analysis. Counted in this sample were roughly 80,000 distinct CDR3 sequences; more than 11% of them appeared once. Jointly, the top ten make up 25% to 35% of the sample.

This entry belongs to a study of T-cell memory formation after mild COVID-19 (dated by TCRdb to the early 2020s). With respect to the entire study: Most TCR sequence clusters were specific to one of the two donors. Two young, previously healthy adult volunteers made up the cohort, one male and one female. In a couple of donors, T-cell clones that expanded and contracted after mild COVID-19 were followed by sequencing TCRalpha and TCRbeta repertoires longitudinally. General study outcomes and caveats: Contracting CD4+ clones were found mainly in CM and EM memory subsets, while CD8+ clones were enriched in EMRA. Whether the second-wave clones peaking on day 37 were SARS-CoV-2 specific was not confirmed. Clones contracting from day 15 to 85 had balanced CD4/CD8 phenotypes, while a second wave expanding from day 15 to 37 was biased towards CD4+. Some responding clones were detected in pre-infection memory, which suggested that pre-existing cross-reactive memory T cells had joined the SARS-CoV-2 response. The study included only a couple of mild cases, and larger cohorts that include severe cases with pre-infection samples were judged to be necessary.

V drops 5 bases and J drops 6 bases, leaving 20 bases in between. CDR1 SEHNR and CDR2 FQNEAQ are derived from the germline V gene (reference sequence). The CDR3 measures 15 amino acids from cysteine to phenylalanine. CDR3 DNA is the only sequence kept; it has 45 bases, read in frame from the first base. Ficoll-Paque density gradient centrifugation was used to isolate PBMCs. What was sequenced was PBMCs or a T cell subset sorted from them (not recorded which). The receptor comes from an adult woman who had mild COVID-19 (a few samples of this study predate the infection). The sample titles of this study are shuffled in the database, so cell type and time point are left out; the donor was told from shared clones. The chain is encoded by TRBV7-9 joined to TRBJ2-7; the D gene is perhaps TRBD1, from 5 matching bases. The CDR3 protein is CASSQAMAREGEQYF. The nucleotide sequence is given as TGTGCCAGCAGCCAGGCCATGGCCAGGGAAGGCGAGCAGTACTTC.